The 22 T cell receptor beta chains listed next were all sequenced from one sample in a study of cytomegalovirus exposure and HLA in healthy donors. Vbeta (60) and Jbeta (13) primers were used in the PCR. Sequenced by immunoSEQ multiplex PCR; TCRdb stores in-frame clones only, minus some. The sample holds 130,000 or so clones, more than 70% seen once. The sample was PBMCs. All receptors come from a man between 40 and 49 years old in good health and CMV-seronegative.

This rearrangement joins TRBV29-1 to TRBJ2-5, with TRBD1 as a possible D gene (6 bases). Germline assignment: CDR1 SQVTM and CDR2 ANQGSEA. Trimming removed 6 bases at V and 2 bases at J, with 13 bases between. The CDR3 totals 13 residues. The DNA for the CDR3 is TGCAGCGTAGAACGGACAGCTCAAGAGACCCAGTACTTC. It is translated as CSVERTAQETQYF. The whole variable domain, remainder taken from reference TRBV29-1 and TRBJ2-5, is SAVISQKPSRDICQRGTSLTIQCQVDSQVTMMFWYRQQPGQSLTLIATANQGSEATYESGFVIDKFPISRPNLTFSTLTVSNMSPEDSSIYLCSVERTAQETQYFGPGTRLLVL.

CDR3 protein: CASSNQRLYNEQFF. Here the CDR3 DNA reads TGCGCCAGCAGCAACCAGCGGCTATACAATGAGCAGTTCTTC. The gene calls are TRBV5-1 and TRBJ2-1; TRBD2 is a possible D gene (5 bases). The germline gives CDR1 SGHRS, CDR2 YFSETQ. The CDR3 spans 14 residues. The ends were cut back, 4 bases at V and 4 bases at J, with 12 bases in the middle. The full variable domain, rest sourced from reference TRBV5-1 and TRBJ2-1, is KAGVTQTPRYLIKTRGQQVTLSCSPISGHRSVSWYQQTPGQGLQFLFEYFSETQRNKGNFPGRFSGRQFSNSRSEMNVSTLELGDSALYLCASSNQRLYNEQFFGPGTRLTVL.

CDR3 nucleotides: TGTGCCAGCAGTGGATACCGACAGGGGAAATATGGCTACACCTTC. This gives the protein CASSGYRQGKYGYTF. The V and J genes are TRBV6-1 and TRBJ1-2, with 8 nucleotides matching TRBD1. This CDR3 is built from 15 residues. Trimming at V came to 4 bases and at J to 5 bases, leaving 9 bases not matched to a gene. The germline V gene encodes CDR1 MNHNS and CDR2 SASEGT.

The chain uses TRBV4-1 and TRBJ2-3, with 11 bases lining up with TRBD1. This CDR3 comprises 17 residues. Germline loops: CDR1 MGHRA, CDR2 YSYEKL. The V and J ends lost 2 bases and 2 bases, in that order; junction bases with no gene match: 6. This chain's CDR3 is CASSQTDRGLPTDTQYF. CDR3 nucleotides: TGCGCCAGCAGCCAAACGGACAGGGGGCTTCCCACAGATACGCAGTATTTT.

This chain uses TRBV10-2 with TRBJ1-4, with D uncertain. CDR3 size: 16 residues. V was clipped by 6 bases and J by 0 bases, with 14 bases between them. Germline V CDR1 and CDR2: WSHSY, SAAADI. CDR3 nucleotides: TGCGCCAGCAGGGCCCGGCAGGTTGCAACTAATGAAAAACTGTTTTTT. Residues: CASRARQVATNEKLFF.

The chain is built from TRBV2 and TRBJ2-1; 9 bases are shared with TRBD1. Germline loops: CDR1 SNHLY, CDR2 FYNNEI. This CDR3 has 14 residues. Losses at the gene ends were 8 bases for V and 3 bases for J; bases not matched to a gene: 5. The chain's CDR3 is CASAGQGFYNEQFF. The DNA of the CDR3 is TGTGCCAGCGCGGGACAGGGATTCTACAATGAGCAGTTCTTC. Variable domain in full (rest from reference TRBV2 and TRBJ2-1): EPEVTQTPSHQVTQMGQEVILRCVPISNHLYFYWYRQILGQKVEFLVSFYNNEISEKSEIFDDQFSVERPDGSNFTLKIRSTKLEDSAMYFCASAGQGFYNEQFFGPGTRLTVL.

This rearrangement joins TRBV7-3 to TRBJ2-2; TRBD1 is a possible D gene (6 bases). V was pared by 0 bases and J by 1 base, with 6 bases between. Germline V gene lookup returns CDR1 SGHTA and CDR2 FQGTGA. The CDR3 extends over 15 amino acids. CDR3 residues: CASSLTGQNTGELFF. The CDR3 region has the DNA TGTGCCAGCAGCTTAACGGGACAGAACACCGGGGAGCTGTTTTTT.

J is TRBJ2-5 and V is TRBV11-3; no definite D call. The assigned J gene may be wrong: the sequence end matches TRBJ2-7 better. The V gene's germline CDR1 is SGHNT and CDR2 YENEEA. The CDR3 loop spans 13 amino acids. The CDR3 region is CASSPKPLYEQYF. The CDR3 bases are TGTGCCAGCAGCCCAAAGCCCCTCTACGAGCAGTACTTC.

V usage is TRBV5-4 and J usage is TRBJ1-6, with TRBD1 matching 9 bases. CDR1 and CDR2 (germline): SGHNT, YYREEE (reference sequence). The CDR3 sequence is 17 residues long. V shed 3 bases, J shed 9 bases, and the junction held 13 bases outside the gene matches. The CDR3 sequence: CASSSARTGDLSSPLHF. The CDR3 nucleotides read TGTGCCAGCAGCTCGGCCCGGACAGGGGATCTATCTTCACCCCTCCACTTT.

V usage is TRBV7-8 and J usage is TRBJ1-1; D perhaps matches TRBD1 (5 bases). Trimming pared 8 bases from V and 6 bases from J, leaving 19 bases between. There are 14 residues in the CDR3. Germline V gene lookup returns CDR1 SGHVS and CDR2 FQNEAQ. CDR3: CASFGRAGRAEAFF. The CDR3 DNA reads TGTGCCAGCTTTGGCCGGGCGGGGCGGGCTGAAGCTTTCTTT.

The rearrangement links TRBV2 to TRBJ1-2; the match to TRBD1 covers 7 bases. The V gene's germline CDR1 is SNHLY and CDR2 FYNNEI. With V trimmed by 11 bases and J by 2 bases, 14 bases remained unmatched. CDR3 length: 15 residues. DNA of the CDR3: TGTGCCGGAAAACGACAGGGCGGCTCAAACTATGGCTACACCTTC. Its protein product is CAGKRQGGSNYGYTF.

This chain uses TRBV11-3 with TRBJ2-4; D may be TRBD1 (5 bases). Germline V gene sequence: CDR1 SGHNT, CDR2 YENEEA. The V end was cut by 1 base, the J end by 3 bases, with 7 bases between. The CDR3 contains 14 residues. The CDR3 here is CASSLGGFKNIQYF. In DNA form, the CDR3 reads TGTGCCAGCAGCTTAGGGGGCTTCAAAAACATTCAGTACTTC. Filled out from reference TRBV11-3 and TRBJ2-4, the complete variable domain reads EAGVVQSPRYKIIEKKQPVAFWCNPISGHNTLYWYLQNLGQGPELLIRYENEEAVDDSQLPKDRFSAERLKGVDSTLKIQPAELGDSAVYLCASSLGGFKNIQYFGAGTRLSVL.

The chain is built from TRBV15 and TRBJ2-1, with D perhaps TRBD2 (6 bases). The CDR3 is 14 residues long. The V gene's germline CDR1 is LNHNV and CDR2 YYDKDF (reference sequence). Trimming took off 0 bases at V and 12 bases at J, with 15 bases between the two ends. CDR3 in amino acids: CATSREGRDRRQFF. DNA of the CDR3: TGTGCCACCAGCAGAGAAGGGCGGGATCGAAGGCAGTTCTTC. Full variable domain (rest looked up from reference TRBV15 and TRBJ2-1): DAMVIQNPRYQVTQFGKPVTLSCSQTLNHNVMYWYQQKSSQAPKLLFHYYDKDFNNEADTPDNFQSRRPNTSFCFLDIRSPGLGDTAMYLCATSREGRDRRQFFGPGTRLTVL.

This clone was seen more than once but under ten times. The rearrangement uses TRBV28 and TRBJ1-5; D gene unclear. CDR1 MDHEN and CDR2 SYDVKM come from the germline V gene. The CDR3 loop spans 15 amino acids. Trimming pared 5 bases from V and 4 bases from J, leaving 15 bases between. CDR3 bases: TGTGCCAGCAGTCCAGGTCAGATGGCTAATCAGCCCCAGCATTTT. Translated, it gives CASSPGQMANQPQHF.

This chain links TRBV6-6 with TRBJ1-5; 9 positions match TRBD1. Unmatched junction bases numbered 9, after V lost 8 bases and J lost 7 bases. CDR3 length: 14 amino acids. CDR1 and CDR2 from the germline V gene are MNHNY and SVGAGI (reference sequence). The CDR3 reads CASGKTGGSQPQHF. The CDR3 nucleotides read TGTGCCAGCGGAAAGACAGGGGGTAGCCAGCCCCAGCATTTT.

The J gene is TRBJ1-4, the V gene TRBV27; D is uncertain. Germline loops: CDR1 MNHEY, CDR2 SMNVEV (reference sequence). CDR3 length: 14 residues. V dropped 2 bases and J dropped 7 bases, with 11 bases sitting between them. The CDR3 sequence is CASSLLGEREKLFF. CDR3 nucleotides: TGTGCCAGCAGTTTACTCGGGGAGCGTGAAAAACTGTTTTTT.

The CDR3: CASSFVGTSGYEQYF. CDR3 in DNA: TGTGCCAGCAGCTTCGTGGGGACTAGCGGCTACGAGCAGTACTTC. The rearrangement joins TRBV7-2 to TRBJ2-7, with 11 bases identical to TRBD2. The CDR3 length is 15 residues. The V gene end was trimmed by 3 bases and the J gene end by 3 bases; junction bases not matched to a gene: 4. CDR1 SGHTA and CDR2 FQGNSA come from the germline V gene.

The chain links TRBV19 to TRBJ2-2, with TRBD1 matching 10 bases. The germline V gene has CDR1 LNHDA and CDR2 SQIVND (reference sequence). J was trimmed by 5 bases and V by 2 bases; bases with no gene match: 2. CDR3 length equals 15 residues. The CDR3 is CASSIRDRGTGELFF. CDR3 bases: TGTGCCAGTAGTATAAGGGACAGGGGAACCGGGGAGCTGTTTTTT. The whole variable domain, filled in from reference TRBV19 and TRBJ2-2, reads DGGITQSPKYLFRKEGQNVTLSCEQNLNHDAMYWYRQDPGQGLRLIYYSQIVNDFQKGDIAEGYSVSREKKESFPLTVTSAQKNPTAFYLCASSIRDRGTGELFFGEGSRLTVL.

The chain employs TRBV28 and TRBJ1-2, with a possible D match to TRBD1 (6 bases). Germline V gives CDR1 MDHEN, CDR2 SYDVKM. This CDR3 comprises 13 residues. Trimming pared 4 bases from V and 8 bases from J, leaving 14 bases between. CDR3 DNA: TGTGCCAGCAGTTCCCCGGACAGAACGGGCTACACCTTC. Its protein is CASSSPDRTGYTF.

The V gene is TRBV9, the J gene TRBJ2-5, with D perhaps matching TRBD1 (6 bases). The CDR3 is 13 residues long. CDR1 and CDR2 (germline): SGDLS, YYNGEE. V lost 5 bases and J 3 bases, leaving 11 bases between the germline ends. In DNA, the CDR3 is TGTGCCAGCAGTACAGGGACCGAAGAGACCCAGTACTTC. It codes for CASSTGTEETQYF.

The V call is TRBV9, the J call TRBJ2-5; D is perhaps TRBD1 (6 bases). The J call may be wrong; the DNA end is better matched by TRBJ2-7. Germline CDR1 reads SGDLS; CDR2 reads YYNGEE. The CDR3 sequence is 16 residues long. DNA of the CDR3: TGTGCCAGCAGCCCCCGGGTGGGGGCTATCTCCTACGAGCAGTACTTC. Its translation: CASSPRVGAISYEQYF.

The chain has TRBV28 and TRBJ1-4; a possible D gene is TRBD1 (6 bases). Trimming removed 4 bases at V and 7 bases at J, with 16 bases between. Germline V lookup: CDR1 MDHEN, CDR2 SYDVKM. This CDR3 is 15 amino acids long. CDR3 protein: CASSSTGNLGEKLFF. In DNA form, the CDR3 reads TGTGCCAGCAGTTCAACAGGGAATTTAGGTGAAAAACTGTTTTTT. Variable domain in full (rest from reference TRBV28 and TRBJ1-4): DVKVTQSSRYLVKRTGEKVFLECVQDMDHENMFWYRQDPGLGLRLIYFSYDVKMKEKGDIPEGYSVSREKKERFSLILESASTNQTSMYLCASSSTGNLGEKLFFGSGTQLSVL.